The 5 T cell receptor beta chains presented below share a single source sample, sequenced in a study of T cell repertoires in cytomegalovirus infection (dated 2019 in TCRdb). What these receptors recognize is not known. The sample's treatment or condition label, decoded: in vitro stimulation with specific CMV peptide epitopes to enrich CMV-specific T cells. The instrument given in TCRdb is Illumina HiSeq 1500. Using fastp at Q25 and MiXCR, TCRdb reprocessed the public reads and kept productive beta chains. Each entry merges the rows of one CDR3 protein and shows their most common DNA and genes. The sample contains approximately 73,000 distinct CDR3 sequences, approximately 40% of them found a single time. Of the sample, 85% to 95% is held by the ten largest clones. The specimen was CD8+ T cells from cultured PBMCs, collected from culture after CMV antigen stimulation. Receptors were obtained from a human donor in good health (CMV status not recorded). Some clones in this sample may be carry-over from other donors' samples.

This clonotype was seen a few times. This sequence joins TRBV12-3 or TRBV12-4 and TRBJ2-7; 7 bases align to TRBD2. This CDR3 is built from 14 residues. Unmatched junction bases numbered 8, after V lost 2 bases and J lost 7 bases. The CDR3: CASSLPGRFEEQYF. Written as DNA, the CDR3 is TGTGCCAGCAGTTTACCCGGGAGGTTCGAGGAGCAGTACTTC.

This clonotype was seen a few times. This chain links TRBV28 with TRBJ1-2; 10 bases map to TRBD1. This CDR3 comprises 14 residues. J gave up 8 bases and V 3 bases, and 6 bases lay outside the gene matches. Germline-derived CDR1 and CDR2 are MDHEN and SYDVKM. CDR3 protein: CASSFSGTGVGYTF. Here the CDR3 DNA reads TGTGCCAGCAGTTTTTCCGGGACAGGGGTGGGCTACACCTTC.

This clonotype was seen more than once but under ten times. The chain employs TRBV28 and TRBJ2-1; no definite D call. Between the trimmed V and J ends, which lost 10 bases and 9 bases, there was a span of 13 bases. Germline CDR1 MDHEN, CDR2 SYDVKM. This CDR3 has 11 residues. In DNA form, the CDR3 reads TGTGCCACCTACTTCTTAGGTGAGCAGTTCTTC. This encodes CATYFLGEQFF.

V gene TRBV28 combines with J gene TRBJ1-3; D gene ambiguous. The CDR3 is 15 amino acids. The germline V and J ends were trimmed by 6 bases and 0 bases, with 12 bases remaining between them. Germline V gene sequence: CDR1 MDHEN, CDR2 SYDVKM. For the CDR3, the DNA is TGTGCCAGCAGAAGCGGCAGCGACTCTGGAAACACCATATATTTT. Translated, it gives CASRSGSDSGNTIYF.

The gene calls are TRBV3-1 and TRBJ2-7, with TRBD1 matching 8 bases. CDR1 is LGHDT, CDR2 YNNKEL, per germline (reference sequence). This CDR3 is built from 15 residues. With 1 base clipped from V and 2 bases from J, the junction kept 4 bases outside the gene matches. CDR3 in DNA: TGTGCCAGCAGCCAAGTTACAGGGGGACCCTACGAGCAGTACTTC. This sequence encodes CASSQVTGGPYEQYF.